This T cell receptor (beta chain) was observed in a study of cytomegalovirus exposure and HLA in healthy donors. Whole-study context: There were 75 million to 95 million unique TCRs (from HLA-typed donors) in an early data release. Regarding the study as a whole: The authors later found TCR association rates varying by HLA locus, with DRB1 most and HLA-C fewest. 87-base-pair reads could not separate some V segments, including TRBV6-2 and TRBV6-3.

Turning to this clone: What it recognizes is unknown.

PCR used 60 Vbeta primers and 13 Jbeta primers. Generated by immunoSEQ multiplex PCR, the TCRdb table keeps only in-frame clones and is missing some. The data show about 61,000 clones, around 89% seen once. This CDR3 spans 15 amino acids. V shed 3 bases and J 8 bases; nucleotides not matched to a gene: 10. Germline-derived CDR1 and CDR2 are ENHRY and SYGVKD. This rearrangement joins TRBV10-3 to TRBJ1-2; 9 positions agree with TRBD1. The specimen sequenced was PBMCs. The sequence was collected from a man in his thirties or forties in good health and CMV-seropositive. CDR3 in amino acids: CAISDVYDRGNGYTF. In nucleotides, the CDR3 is TGTGCCATCAGTGATGTTTACGACAGGGGGAACGGCTACACCTTC.